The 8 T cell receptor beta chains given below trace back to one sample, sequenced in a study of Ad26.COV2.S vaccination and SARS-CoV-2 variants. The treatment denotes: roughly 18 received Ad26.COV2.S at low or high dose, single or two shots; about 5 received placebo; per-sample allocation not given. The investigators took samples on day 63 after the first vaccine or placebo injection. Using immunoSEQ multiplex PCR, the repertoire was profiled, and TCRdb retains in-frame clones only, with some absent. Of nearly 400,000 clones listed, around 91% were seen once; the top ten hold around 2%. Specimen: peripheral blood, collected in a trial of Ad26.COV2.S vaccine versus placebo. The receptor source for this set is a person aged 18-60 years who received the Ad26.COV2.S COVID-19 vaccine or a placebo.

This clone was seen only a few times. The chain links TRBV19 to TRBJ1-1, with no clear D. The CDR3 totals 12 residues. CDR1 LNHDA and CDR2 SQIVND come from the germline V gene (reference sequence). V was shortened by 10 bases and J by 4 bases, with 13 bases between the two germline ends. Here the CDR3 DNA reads TGTGCCACTGACCCCTCCGGCACTGAAGCTTTCTTT. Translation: CATDPSGTEAFF.

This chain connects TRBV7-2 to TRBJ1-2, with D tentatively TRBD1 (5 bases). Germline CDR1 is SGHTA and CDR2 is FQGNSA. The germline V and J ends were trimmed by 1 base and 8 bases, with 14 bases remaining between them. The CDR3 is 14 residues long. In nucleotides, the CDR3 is TGTGCCAGCAGCTTAGATAGGGGTGAGGGCGGCTACACCTTC. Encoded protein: CASSLDRGEGGYTF.

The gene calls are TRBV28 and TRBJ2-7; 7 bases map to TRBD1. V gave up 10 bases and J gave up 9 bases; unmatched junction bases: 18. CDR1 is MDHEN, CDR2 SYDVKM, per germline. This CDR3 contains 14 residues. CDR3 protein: CATNPDRVSQGQYF. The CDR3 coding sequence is TGTGCCACCAATCCCGACAGGGTGTCACAGGGGCAGTACTTC.

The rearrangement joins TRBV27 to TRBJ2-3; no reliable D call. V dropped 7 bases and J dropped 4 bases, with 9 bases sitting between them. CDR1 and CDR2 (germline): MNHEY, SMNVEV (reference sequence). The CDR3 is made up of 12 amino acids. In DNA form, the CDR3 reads TGTGCCAGCACCTCACGTGCAGATACGCAGTATTTT. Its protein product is CASTSRADTQYF.

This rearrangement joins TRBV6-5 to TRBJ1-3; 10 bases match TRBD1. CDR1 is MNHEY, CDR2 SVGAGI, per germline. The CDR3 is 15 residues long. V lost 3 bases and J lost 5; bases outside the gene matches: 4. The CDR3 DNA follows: TGTGCCAGCAGTTATGGGACAGGGGACAGAAACACCATATATTTT. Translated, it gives CASSYGTGDRNTIYF.

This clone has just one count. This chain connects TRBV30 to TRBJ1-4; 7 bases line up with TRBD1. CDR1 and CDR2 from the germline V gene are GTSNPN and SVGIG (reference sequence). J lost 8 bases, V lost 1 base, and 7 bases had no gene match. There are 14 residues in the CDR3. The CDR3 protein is CAWSADRALEKLFF. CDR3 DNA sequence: TGTGCCTGGAGTGCCGACAGGGCCTTAGAAAAACTGTTTTTT.

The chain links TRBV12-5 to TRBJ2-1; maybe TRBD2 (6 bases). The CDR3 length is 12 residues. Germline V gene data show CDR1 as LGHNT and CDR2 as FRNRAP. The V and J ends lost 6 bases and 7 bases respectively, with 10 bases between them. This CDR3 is CASGLAGNEQFF. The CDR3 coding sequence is TGTGCTAGTGGGCTCGCGGGGAATGAGCAGTTCTTC. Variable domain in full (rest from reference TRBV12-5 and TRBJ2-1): DARVTQTPRHKVTEMGQEVTMRCQPILGHNTVFWYRQTMMQGLELLAYFRNRAPLDDSGMPKDRFSAEMPDATLATLKIQPSEPRDSAVYFCASGLAGNEQFFGPGTRLTVL.

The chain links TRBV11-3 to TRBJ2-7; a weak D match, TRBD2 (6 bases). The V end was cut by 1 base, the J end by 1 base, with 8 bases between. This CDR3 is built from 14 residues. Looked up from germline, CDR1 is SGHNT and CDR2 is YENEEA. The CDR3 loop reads CASSLVGTSYEQYF. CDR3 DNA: TGTGCCAGCAGCTTAGTTGGGACTTCCTACGAGCAGTACTTC.